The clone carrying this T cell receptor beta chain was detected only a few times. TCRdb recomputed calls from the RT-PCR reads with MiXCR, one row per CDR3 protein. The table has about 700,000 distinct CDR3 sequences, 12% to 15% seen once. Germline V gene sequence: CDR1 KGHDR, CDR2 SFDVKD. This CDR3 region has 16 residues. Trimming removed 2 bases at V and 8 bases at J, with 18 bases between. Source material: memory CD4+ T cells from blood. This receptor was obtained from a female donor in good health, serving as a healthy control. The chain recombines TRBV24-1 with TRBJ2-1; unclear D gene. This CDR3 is CATSDSDQLVGDEQFF. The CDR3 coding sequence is TGTGCCACCAGTGATTCCGATCAGCTGGTTGGGGATGAGCAGTTCTTC.